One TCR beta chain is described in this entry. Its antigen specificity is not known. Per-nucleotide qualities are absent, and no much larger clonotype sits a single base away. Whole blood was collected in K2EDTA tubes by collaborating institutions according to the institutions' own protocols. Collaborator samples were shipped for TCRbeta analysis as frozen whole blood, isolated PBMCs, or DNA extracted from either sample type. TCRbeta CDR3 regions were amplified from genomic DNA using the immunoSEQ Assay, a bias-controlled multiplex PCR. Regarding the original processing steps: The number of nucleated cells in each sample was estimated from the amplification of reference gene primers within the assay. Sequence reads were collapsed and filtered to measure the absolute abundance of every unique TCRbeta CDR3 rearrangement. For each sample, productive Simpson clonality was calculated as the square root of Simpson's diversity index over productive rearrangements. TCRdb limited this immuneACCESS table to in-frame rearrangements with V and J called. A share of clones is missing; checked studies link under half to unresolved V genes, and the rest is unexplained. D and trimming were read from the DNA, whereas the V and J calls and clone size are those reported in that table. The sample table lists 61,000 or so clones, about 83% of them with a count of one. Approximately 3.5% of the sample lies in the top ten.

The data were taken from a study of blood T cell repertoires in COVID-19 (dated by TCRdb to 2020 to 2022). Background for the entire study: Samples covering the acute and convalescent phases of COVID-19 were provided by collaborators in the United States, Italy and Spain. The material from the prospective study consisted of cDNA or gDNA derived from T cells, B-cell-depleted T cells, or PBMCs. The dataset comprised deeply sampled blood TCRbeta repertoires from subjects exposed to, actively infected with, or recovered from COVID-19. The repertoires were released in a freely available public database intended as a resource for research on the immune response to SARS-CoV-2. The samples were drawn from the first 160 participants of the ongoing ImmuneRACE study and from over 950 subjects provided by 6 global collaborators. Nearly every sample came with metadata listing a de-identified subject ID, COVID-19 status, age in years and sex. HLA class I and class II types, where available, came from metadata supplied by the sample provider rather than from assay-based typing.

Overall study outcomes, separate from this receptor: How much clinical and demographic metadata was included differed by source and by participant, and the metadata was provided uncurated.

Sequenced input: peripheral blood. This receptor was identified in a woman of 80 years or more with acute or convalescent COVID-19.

For the CDR3, the sequence is CASSDAIRDTYGYTF. The sequenced DNA: TGTGCCAGCAGCGACGCTATACGGGACACCTATGGCTACACCTTC. The receptor chain draws on TRBV13 and TRBJ1-2, with a weak D call of TRBD1 (6 bases match). Between the V and J ends, shortened by 5 bases and 4 bases respectively, the junction contains 17 bases. CDR1 is given as PRHDT and CDR2 as FYEKMQ, both from the germline V gene (reference sequence). Its CDR3 holds 15 amino acids, cysteine through phenylalanine. Only CDR3 DNA is held: 45 bases, read in frame from base 1.